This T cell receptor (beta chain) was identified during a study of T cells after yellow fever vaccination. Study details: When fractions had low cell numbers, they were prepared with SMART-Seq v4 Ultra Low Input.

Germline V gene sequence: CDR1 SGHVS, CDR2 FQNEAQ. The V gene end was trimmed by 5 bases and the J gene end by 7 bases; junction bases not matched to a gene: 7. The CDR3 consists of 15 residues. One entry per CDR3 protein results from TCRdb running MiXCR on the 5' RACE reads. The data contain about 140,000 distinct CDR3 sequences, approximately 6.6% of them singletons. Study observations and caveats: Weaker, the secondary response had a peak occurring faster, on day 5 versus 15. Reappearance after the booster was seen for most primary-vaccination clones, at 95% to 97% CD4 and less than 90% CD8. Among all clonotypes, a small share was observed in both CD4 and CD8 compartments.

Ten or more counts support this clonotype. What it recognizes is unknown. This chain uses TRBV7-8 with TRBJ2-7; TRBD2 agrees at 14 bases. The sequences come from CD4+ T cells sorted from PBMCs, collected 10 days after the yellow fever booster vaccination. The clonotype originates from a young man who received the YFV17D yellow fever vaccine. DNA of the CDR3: TGTGCCAGCAGCAGGGGACTAGCGGGAGTTGGGGAGCAGTACTTC. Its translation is CASSRGLAGVGEQYF. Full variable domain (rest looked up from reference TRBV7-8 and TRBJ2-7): GAGVSQSPRYKVAKRGQDVALRCDPISGHVSLFWYQQALGQGPEFLTYFQNEAQLDKSGLPSDRFFAERPEGSVSTLKIQRTQQEDSAVYLCASSRGLAGVGEQYFGPGTRLTVT.